This TCR beta chain was obtained from a study of T cell responses to AZD1222 COVID-19 vaccine. At the level of the study: Second-dose recipients at about 4 or about 12 weeks were treated as one pooled group. Study results and caveats: Compared with day 0, the breadth and depth of the Spike-specific TCR repertoire rose significantly after two doses of AZD1222. The peak T cell response came first, and repertoires were sampled only after it. Dominant at 160-218 and 743-854, vaccine-associated CD4 TCRs also spanned spike.

This clone was seen only a few times. No antigen is known for it. Germline CDR1 is SGDLS and CDR2 is YYNGEE. CDR3 size: 17 residues. Trimming took off 0 bases at V and 5 bases at J, with 20 bases between the two ends. The method was immunoSEQ multiplex PCR; TCRdb's version includes in-frame clones alone and lacks a portion of them. The sample contains roughly 160,000 clones, around 93% of which appear only once. V gene TRBV9 combines with J gene TRBJ1-1; TRBD1 might be the D (6 bases). Sample: peripheral blood, taken on day 0 of AZD1222 vaccination. This sequence was found in an adult in good health. The CDR3 region has the DNA TGTGCCAGCAGCGTAGATGGGGGCTCGGGGGTCAGAACTGAAGCTTTCTTT. It yields the protein CASSVDGGSGVRTEAFF. Together with reference TRBV9 and TRBJ1-1, the CDR3 gives the full variable domain: DSGVTQTPKHLITATGQRVTLRCSPRSGDLSVYWYQQSLDQGLQFLIQYYNGEERAKGNILERFSAQQFPDLHSELNLSSLELGDSALYFCASSVDGGSGVRTEAFFGQGTRLTVV.